Reported below is one T cell receptor (beta chain). What it recognizes is unknown. TCRdb used MiXCR to reprocess the reads, holding one entry per CDR3 protein. In the table there are approximately 150,000 distinct CDR3 sequences, roughly 21% of which are singletons. This specimen comes from a study of T cell repertoires in cytomegalovirus infection. V lost 5 bases to trimming and J lost 2 bases, with 11 bases between them. This CDR3 is built from 14 residues. Germline assignment: CDR1 MNHNS and CDR2 SASEGT. This TCR came from a human donor in good health (CMV status not recorded). Some clones in this sample may be carry-over from other donors' samples. Here the sequenced sample was CD8+ T cells from cultured PBMCs, taken from culture after CMV antigen stimulation. This rearrangement joins TRBV6-1 to TRBJ2-3, with unresolved D. The DNA of the CDR3 is TGTGCCAGCAGTCCACGCTTCTACACAGATACGCAGTATTTT. Amino acids: CASSPRFYTDTQYF.